The count of the clone carrying this T cell receptor (beta chain) is one. Original handling: Nucleated cell number was recorded as an estimate derived from reference gene primer amplification. Libraries were prepared by immunoSEQ multiplex PCR; TCRdb keeps only in-frame clonotypes and omits some of them. Clonal size and the V and J genes are those of that table, whereas D and trimming came from the DNA. This table holds about 230,000 clones, roughly 80% found once. The source of the sample is a study of blood T cell repertoires in COVID-19. Study information: Specimens from acute and convalescent COVID-19 originated in the United States, Italy and Spain. The cDNA or gDNA used as material had been derived from T cells, B-cell-depleted T cells, or PBMCs.

The sequence was obtained from a woman older than 75 with acute or convalescent COVID-19. The sample was peripheral blood.

For the CDR3, the DNA is TGTGCCAGCAGCCCCGCGGGAATCGGGGTGAACACTGAAGCTTTCTTT. Its translation: CASSPAGIGVNTEAFF. The chain employs TRBV6-2 or TRBV6-3 and TRBJ1-1, with D unclear. The germline gives CDR1 MNHEY, CDR2 SVGEGT. There are 16 residues in the CDR3. With 6 bases removed from V and 0 bases from J, the gap between germline ends came to 17 bases.